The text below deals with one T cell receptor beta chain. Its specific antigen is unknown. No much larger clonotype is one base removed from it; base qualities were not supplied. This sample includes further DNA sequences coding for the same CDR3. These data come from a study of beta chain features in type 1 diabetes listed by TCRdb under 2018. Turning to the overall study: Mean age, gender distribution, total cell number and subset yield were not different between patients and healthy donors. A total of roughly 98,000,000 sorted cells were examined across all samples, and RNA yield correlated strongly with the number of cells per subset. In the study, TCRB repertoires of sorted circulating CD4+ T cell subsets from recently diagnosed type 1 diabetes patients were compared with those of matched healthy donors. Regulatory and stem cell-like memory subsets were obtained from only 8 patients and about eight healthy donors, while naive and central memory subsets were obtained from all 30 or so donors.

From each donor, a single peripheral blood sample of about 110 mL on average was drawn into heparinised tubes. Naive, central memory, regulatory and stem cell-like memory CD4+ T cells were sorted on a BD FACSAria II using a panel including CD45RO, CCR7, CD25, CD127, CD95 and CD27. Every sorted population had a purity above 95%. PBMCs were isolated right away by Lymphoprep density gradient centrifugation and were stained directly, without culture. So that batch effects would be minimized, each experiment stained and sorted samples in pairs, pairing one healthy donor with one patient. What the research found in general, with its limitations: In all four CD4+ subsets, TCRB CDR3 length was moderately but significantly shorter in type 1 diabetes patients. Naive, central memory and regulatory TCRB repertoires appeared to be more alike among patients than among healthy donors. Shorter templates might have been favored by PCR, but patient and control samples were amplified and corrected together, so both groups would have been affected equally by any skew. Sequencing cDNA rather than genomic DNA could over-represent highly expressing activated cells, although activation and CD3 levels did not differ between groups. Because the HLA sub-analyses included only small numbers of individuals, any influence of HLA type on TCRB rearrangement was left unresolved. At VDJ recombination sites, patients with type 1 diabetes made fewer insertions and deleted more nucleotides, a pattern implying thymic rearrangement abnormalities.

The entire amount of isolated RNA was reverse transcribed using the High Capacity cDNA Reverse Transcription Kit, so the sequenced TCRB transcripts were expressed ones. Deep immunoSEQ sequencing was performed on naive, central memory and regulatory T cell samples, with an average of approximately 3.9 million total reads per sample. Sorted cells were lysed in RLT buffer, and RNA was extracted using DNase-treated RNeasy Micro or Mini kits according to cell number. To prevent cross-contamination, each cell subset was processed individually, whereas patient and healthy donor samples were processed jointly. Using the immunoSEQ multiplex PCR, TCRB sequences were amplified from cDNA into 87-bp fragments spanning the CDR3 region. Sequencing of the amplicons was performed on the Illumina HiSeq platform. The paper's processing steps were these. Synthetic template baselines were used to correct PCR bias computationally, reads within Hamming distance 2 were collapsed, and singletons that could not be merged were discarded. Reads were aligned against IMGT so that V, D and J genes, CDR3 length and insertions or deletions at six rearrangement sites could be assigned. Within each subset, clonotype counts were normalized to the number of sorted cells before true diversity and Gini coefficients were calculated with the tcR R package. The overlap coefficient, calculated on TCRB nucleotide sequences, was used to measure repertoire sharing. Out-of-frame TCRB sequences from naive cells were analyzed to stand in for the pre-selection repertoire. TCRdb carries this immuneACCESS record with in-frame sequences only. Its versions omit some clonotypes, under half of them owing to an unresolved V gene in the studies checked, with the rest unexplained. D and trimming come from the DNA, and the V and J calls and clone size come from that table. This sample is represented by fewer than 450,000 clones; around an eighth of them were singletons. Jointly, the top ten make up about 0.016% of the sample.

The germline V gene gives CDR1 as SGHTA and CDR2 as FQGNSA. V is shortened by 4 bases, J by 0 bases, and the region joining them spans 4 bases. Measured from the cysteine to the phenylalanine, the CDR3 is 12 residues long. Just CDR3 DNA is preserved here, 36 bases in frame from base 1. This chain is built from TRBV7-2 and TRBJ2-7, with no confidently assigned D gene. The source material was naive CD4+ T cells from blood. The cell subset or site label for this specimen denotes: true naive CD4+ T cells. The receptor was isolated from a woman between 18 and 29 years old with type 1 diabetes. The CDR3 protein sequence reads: CASSSNSYEQYF. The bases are TGTGCCAGCAGCTCAAACTCCTACGAGCAGTACTTC.